This T cell receptor (beta chain) was recovered during a study of human T cells and chemical hapten exposure. Study-level results: TCRs exceeding 1 in 1000 frequency stayed unchanged with DPC sensitization.

Time point denoted: healthy volunteer bleed at 6 weeks. Before extraction, the whole blood was not fractionated, and total RNA was taken from it. At least ten counts were recorded for this clonotype. Antigen specificity is unknown. The library gave individual cDNA molecules unique molecular identifiers. MiXCR was run by TCRdb on the RACE reads, yielding one entry per CDR3 protein. The table has under 45,000 distinct CDR3 sequences, about 5.5% seen once; the top ten hold about 13%. The receptor's source is a human donor in good health. Some clones in this sample may be carry-over from other donors' samples. What was sequenced was whole blood.

Written as DNA, the CDR3 is TGTGCCAGCAGCCCTTTAGGGAGGGCAGGTGAGCAGTTCTTC. As protein: CASSPLGRAGEQFF. The V call is TRBV7-8, the J call TRBJ2-1; 7 bases fit TRBD2. The V gene end was trimmed by 5 bases and the J gene end by 9 bases; junction bases not matched to a gene: 10. CDR3 length: 14 residues. Germline CDR1 SGHVS, CDR2 FQNEAQ.